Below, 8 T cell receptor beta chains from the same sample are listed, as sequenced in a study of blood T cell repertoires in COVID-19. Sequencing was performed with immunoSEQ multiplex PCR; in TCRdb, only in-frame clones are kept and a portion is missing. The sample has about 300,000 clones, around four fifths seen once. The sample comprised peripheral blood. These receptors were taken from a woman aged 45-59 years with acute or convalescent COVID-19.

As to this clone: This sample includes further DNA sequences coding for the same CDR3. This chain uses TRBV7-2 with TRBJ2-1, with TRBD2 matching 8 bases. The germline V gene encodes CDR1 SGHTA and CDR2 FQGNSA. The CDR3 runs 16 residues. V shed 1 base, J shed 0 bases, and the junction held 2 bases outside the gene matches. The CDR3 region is CASSLGSGSSYNEQFF. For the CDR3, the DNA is TGTGCCAGCAGCTTAGGGAGCGGGAGCTCCTACAATGAGCAGTTCTTC.

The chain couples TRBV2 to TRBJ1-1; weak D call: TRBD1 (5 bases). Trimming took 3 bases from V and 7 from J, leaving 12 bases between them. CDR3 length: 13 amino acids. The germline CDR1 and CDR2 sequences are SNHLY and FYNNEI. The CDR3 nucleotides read TGTGCCAGCAGTGACAGGGCCCATATTGAAGCTTTCTTT. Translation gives CASSDRAHIEAFF.

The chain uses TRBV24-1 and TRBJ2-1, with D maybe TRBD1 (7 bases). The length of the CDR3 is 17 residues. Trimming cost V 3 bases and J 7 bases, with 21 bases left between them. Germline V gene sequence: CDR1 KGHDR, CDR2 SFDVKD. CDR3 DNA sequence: TGTGCCACCAGTGATCCTGGGCGGGACAGCGGAACGAATGAGCAGTTCTTC. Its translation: CATSDPGRDSGTNEQFF.

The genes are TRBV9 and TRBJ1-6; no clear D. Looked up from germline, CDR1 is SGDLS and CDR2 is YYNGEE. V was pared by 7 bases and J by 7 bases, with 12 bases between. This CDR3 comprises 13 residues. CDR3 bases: TGTGCCAGCTCGGGCGGGGTAAATTCACCCCTCCACTTT. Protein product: CASSGGVNSPLHF.

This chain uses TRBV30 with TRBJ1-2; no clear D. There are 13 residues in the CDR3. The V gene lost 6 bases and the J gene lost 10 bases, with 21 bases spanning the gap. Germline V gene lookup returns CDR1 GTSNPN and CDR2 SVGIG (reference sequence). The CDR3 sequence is CACSTAAWSDYTF. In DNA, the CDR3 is TGTGCCTGCTCGACTGCGGCTTGGAGTGACTACACCTTC. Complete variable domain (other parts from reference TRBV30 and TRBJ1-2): SQTIHQWPATLVQPVGSPLSLECTVEGTSNPNLYWYRQAAGRGLQLLFYSVGIGQISSEVPQNLSASRPQDRQFILSSKKLLLSDSGFYLCACSTAAWSDYTFGSGTRLTVV.

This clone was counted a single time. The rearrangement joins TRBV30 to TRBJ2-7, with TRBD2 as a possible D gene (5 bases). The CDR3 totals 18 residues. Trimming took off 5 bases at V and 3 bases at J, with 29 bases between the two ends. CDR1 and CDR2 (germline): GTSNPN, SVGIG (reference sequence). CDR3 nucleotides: TGTGCCTGGCAGCGGCCCCCCGTCAGCGATGTGCTTGACTACGAGCAGTACTTC. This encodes CAWQRPPVSDVLDYEQYF.

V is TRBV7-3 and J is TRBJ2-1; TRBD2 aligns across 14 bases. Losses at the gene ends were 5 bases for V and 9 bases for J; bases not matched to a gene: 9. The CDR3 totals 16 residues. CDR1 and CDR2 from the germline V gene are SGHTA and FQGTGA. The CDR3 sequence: CASSRMGLAGVGEQFF. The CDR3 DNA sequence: TGTGCCAGCAGCCGAATGGGACTAGCGGGAGTCGGTGAGCAGTTCTTC. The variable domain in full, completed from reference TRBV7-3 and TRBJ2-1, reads GAGVSQTPSNKVTEKGKYVELRCDPISGHTALYWYRQSLGQGPEFLIYFQGTGAADDSGLPNDRFFAVRPEGSVSTLKIQRTERGDSAVYLCASSRMGLAGVGEQFFGPGTRLTVL.

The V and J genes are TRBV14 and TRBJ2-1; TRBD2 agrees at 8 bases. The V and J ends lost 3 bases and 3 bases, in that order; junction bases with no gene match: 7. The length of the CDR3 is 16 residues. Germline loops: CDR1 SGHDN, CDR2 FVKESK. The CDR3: CASSQDAGGNYNEQFF. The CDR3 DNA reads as TGTGCCAGCAGCCAGGATGCGGGGGGAAACTACAATGAGCAGTTCTTC.